These 14 T cell receptor beta chains came from one sample sequenced in a study of T cells in Graves' hyperthyroidism and ophthalmopathy. The source material, RNA transcripts, was used to amplify TCR beta CDR3 regions. An initial round of RT-PCR targeting the TCR CDR3 relied on the HTBI primer set. MiXCR was run by TCRdb on the multiplex PCR reads, yielding one entry per CDR3 protein. Of more than 300,000 distinct CDR3 sequences in the sample, approximately 18% are singletons; the top ten hold around 35%. The material sequenced was blood. These receptors were obtained from a woman aged 25 to 39 with Graves' hyperthyroidism that later progressed to Graves' ophthalmopathy.

This clonotype was observed many times. CDR3 DNA: TGCGCCAGCAGCTCACCCGGACAGGGGGCAGTCGAGCAGTACTTC. Translating gives CASSSPGQGAVEQYF. The rearrangement joins TRBV5-1 to TRBJ2-7, with 11 bases aligning to TRBD1. CDR1 and CDR2 (germline): SGHRS, YFSETQ. V dropped 3 bases and J dropped 6; count of bases not matched to a gene: 8. This CDR3 has 15 residues.

This clonotype was recorded at least ten times. V is TRBV3-1 and J is TRBJ2-3; 9 bases align to TRBD1. The junction had 4 bases not matched to a gene; V was cut back by 0 bases and J by 0 bases. From germline, CDR1 is LGHDT and CDR2 YNNKEL (reference sequence). The CDR3 consists of 17 residues. The CDR3 sequence is CASSQEYRGRSTDTQYF. In DNA form, the CDR3 reads TGTGCCAGCAGCCAAGAATACAGGGGGCGAAGCACAGATACGCAGTATTTT.

J is TRBJ2-3 and V is TRBV20-1; 7 nucleotides match TRBD2. Germline lookup yields CDR1 DFQATT and CDR2 SNEGSKA (reference sequence). Germline trimming cut 5 bases from V and 5 bases from J; bases unmatched to any gene: 4. The CDR3 sequence is 12 residues long. The CDR3 DNA follows: TGCAGTGCTCGTATAGCGGGAGATACGCAGTATTTT. It translates to CSARIAGDTQYF.

This clonotype was seen a handful of times. A much bigger clone sits one base away, suggesting this may be a read error. The rearrangement links TRBV12-3 or TRBV12-4 to TRBJ2-5; 8 bases line up with TRBD2. The CDR3 length is 13 residues. The CDR3 protein is CASAGGAQEAQYF. The CDR3 DNA reads as TGTGCCAGTGCCGGGGGGGCCCAAGAGGCCCAGTACTTC.

This clonotype was seen ten or more times. This chain joins TRBV19 and TRBJ2-2; 8 bases are a match to TRBD2. V trimming: 5 bases; J trimming: 0 bases; junction bases outside the gene matches: 8. This CDR3 is built from 17 residues. Germline V gene lookup returns CDR1 LNHDA and CDR2 SQIVND (reference sequence). The CDR3 DNA reads TGTGCCAGTAGTCCTAGCGGGCTAAGCGCGAACACCGGGGAGCTGTTTTTT. It yields the protein CASSPSGLSANTGELFF.

V gene TRBV19 combines with J gene TRBJ1-6, with unresolved D. The V gene lost 4 bases and the J gene lost 5 bases, with 15 bases spanning the gap. Germline CDR1 LNHDA, CDR2 SQIVND (reference sequence). The CDR3 totals 16 residues. The CDR3 loop reads CASSSSAGINNSPLHF. CDR3 bases: TGTGCCAGTAGTAGCTCAGCGGGGATTAATAATTCACCCCTCCACTTT.

This clonotype was seen repeatedly, ten times or more. V usage is TRBV6-5 and J usage is TRBJ1-4; D gene ambiguous. Germline CDR1 MNHEY, CDR2 SVGAGI. The CDR3 runs 14 residues. V was pared by 0 bases and J by 6 bases, with 8 bases between. The CDR3 nucleotides are TGTGCCAGCAGTTACTCGACGTCCGATGAAAAACTGTTTTTT. Encoded protein: CASSYSTSDEKLFF.

The sample holds many counts of this clonotype. The J gene is TRBJ2-7, the V gene TRBV6-1; no reliable D call. This CDR3 region has 13 residues. Germline CDR1 reads MNHNS; CDR2 reads SASEGT. Trimming shortened V by 0 bases and J by 4 bases, and 7 bases separated the two germline ends. The CDR3 protein is CASSEAHEYEQYF. The CDR3 nucleotides read TGTGCCAGCAGTGAAGCGCATGAATACGAGCAGTACTTC.

A remark on this clonotype: A read error may be the cause here, since a much bigger clone is one base away. The gene calls are TRBV29-1 and TRBJ2-1; D is unresolved. The CDR3 spans 14 residues. Trimming removed 3 bases from V and 8 bases from J, with 17 bases in between. The germline CDR1 and CDR2 sequences are SQVTM and ANQGSEA. The CDR3 loop reads CSVDGSRTNDEQFF. The CDR3 coding sequence is TGCAGCGTTGATGGGTCTAGGACCAACGATGAGCAGTTCTTC.

This clonotype came up many times. The chain uses TRBV27 and TRBJ1-6; no reliable D call. Per germline, CDR1 MNHEY and CDR2 SMNVEV (reference sequence). This CDR3 is built from 14 residues. V lost 3 bases, J lost 7 bases, and 10 bases lay in between. The DNA of the CDR3 is TGTGCCAGCAGTTTCATAGGGATAAATTCACCCCTCCACTTT. Protein product: CASSFIGINSPLHF.

This clonotype showed up just a few times. V and J are TRBV20-1 and TRBJ2-5; 9 nucleotides agree with TRBD2. CDR1 DFQATT and CDR2 SNEGSKA come from the germline V gene (reference sequence). The V segment lost 7 bases and the J segment 2 bases; nucleotides outside the gene matches: 5. This CDR3 is 13 amino acids long. This CDR3 reads CSGAGGVQETQYF. The CDR3 DNA follows: TGCAGTGGGGCGGGGGGGGTACAAGAGACCCAGTACTTC.

In this sample, this clonotype turned up many times. J is TRBJ1-5 and V is TRBV2, with D perhaps TRBD1 (5 bases). This CDR3 has 15 residues. From germline, CDR1 is SNHLY and CDR2 FYNNEI. Trimming cost V 4 bases and J 2 bases, with 12 bases left between them. The CDR3 region is CASSAAGPGNQPQHF. The CDR3 DNA is TGTGCCAGCAGTGCTGCGGGGCCCGGCAATCAGCCCCAGCATTTT.

There are many counts of this clonotype. J is TRBJ1-2 and V is TRBV16, with 9 bases that match TRBD1. Trimming cost V 2 bases and J 4 bases; bases outside gene matches: 2. The CDR3 has 14 residues. Germline values: CDR1 KGHSY, CDR2 FQNENV. CDR3 sequence: CASSQTGGPYGYTF. The CDR3 DNA reads TGTGCCAGCAGCCAAACAGGGGGCCCCTATGGCTACACCTTC.

This clonotype was found a few times. The chain carries TRBV5-1 and TRBJ2-5; possible D gene TRBD2, 5 bases. CDR3 length equals 15 residues. Per germline, CDR1 SGHRS and CDR2 YFSETQ. V shed 4 bases and J shed 0 bases, with 13 bases lying between them. This chain's CDR3 is CASSPVGANQETQYF. The CDR3 nucleotides are TGCGCCAGCAGCCCGGTGGGAGCTAACCAAGAGACCCAGTACTTC.